A selection of T cell receptor beta chains follows, all from one sample in a study of T cells in Graves' hyperthyroidism and ophthalmopathy. One entry per CDR3 protein, called by TCRdb with MiXCR from the multiplex PCR reads. The sample includes about 700,000 distinct CDR3 sequences, roughly 15% of them seen just once. Sequenced input: blood. Every receptor here comes from a woman aged 18-35 years with Graves' hyperthyroidism. The CDR3 runs from the conserved cysteine through the conserved F or W. D genes are given only for firm matches. Size tells how often a clone was seen (once, few, many) or the class of an expanded clone, and some rows leave it out.

clone_size: many
v_call: TRBV6-2/TRBV6-3
j_call: TRBJ2-1
d_call: NA
cdr3_nt: TGTGCCAGCAGTTACCGGGACATACCGAACAATGAGCAGTTCTTC
cdr3_aa: CASSYRDIPNNEQFF

clone_size: many
v_call: TRBV29-1
j_call: TRBJ2-1
d_call: NA
cdr3_nt: TGCAGCGTTGAAGTGGGGGCGGGTGAGCAGTTCTTC
cdr3_aa: CSVEVGAGEQFF

clone_size: many
v_call: TRBV20-1
j_call: TRBJ2-6
d_call: NA
cdr3_nt: TGCAGTGCTAGAGATCGATATGTGAGGTACGGGGCCAACGTCCTGACTTTC
cdr3_aa: CSARDRYVRYGANVLTF

clone_size: many
v_call: TRBV10-1
j_call: TRBJ2-1
d_call: NA
cdr3_nt: TGCGCCAGCAGTGAGTCCCCCAGGGATGCCCCTTACAATGAGCAGTTCTTC
cdr3_aa: CASSESPRDAPYNEQFF

clone_size: many
v_call: TRBV6-1
j_call: TRBJ2-5
d_call: NA
cdr3_nt: TGTGCCAGCAGTTTGGGTTTTGGAGAGACCCAGTACTTC
cdr3_aa: CASSLGFGETQYF

clone_size: many
v_call: TRBV5-1
j_call: TRBJ2-2
d_call: NA
cdr3_nt: TGCGCCAGCAGCTTGGTTAGCAGATTACCGAACACCGGGGAGCTGTTTTTT
cdr3_aa: CASSLVSRLPNTGELFF

clone_size: many
v_call: TRBV6-5
j_call: TRBJ2-7
d_call: NA
cdr3_nt: TGTGCCAGCAGTTACTCCAGGACCCCCTCCTACGAGCAGTACTTC
cdr3_aa: CASSYSRTPSYEQYF

clone_size: NA
v_call: TRBV29-1
j_call: TRBJ1-2
d_call: NA
cdr3_nt: TGCAGCGTTGAACGGGGCTATGGCTACACCTTC
cdr3_aa: CSVERGYGYTF

clone_size: NA
v_call: TRBV12-3/TRBV12-4
j_call: TRBJ2-1
d_call: TRBD2
cdr3_nt: TGTGCCAGCAGTCCGGGGACTAGCGGGAGTGCACAGTTCTTC
cdr3_aa: CASSPGTSGSAQFF

clone_size: many
v_call: TRBV7-2
j_call: TRBJ2-1
d_call: TRBD2
cdr3_nt: TGTGCCAGCACCTGGACTAGCGGGAGCAATGAGCAGTTCTTC
cdr3_aa: CASTWTSGSNEQFF

clone_size: many
v_call: TRBV7-8
j_call: TRBJ2-5
d_call: NA
cdr3_nt: TGTGCCAGCAGCTTAGTATCGTCGGGATCGGACCAAGAGACCCAGTACTTC
cdr3_aa: CASSLVSSGSDQETQYF

clone_size: many
v_call: TRBV30
j_call: TRBJ1-2
d_call: NA
cdr3_nt: TGTGCCTGGAGTGGGGATGTCCTCCAGGGAGGCTACACCTTC
cdr3_aa: CAWSGDVLQGGYTF

clone_size: few
v_call: TRBV9
j_call: TRBJ2-2
d_call: NA
cdr3_nt: TGTGCCAGCAGCGTACTCCAGGGCCCCACCGGGGAGCTGTTTTTT
cdr3_aa: CASSVLQGPTGELFF

clone_size: few
v_call: TRBV7-3
j_call: TRBJ2-3
d_call: TRBD2
cdr3_nt: TGTGCCAGCAGCAGCCCGGGACTAGCGGGAACCGGACCATTTGTGAGCACAGATACGCAGTATTTT
cdr3_aa: CASSSPGLAGTGPFVSTDTQYF

clone_size: many
v_call: TRBV27
j_call: TRBJ1-1
d_call: NA
cdr3_nt: TGTGCCAGCAGTTTATTGAGGGGAGAAGCTTTCTTT
cdr3_aa: CASSLLRGEAFF

clone_size: many
v_call: TRBV27
j_call: TRBJ2-7
d_call: TRBD2
cdr3_nt: TGTGCCAGCAGTTTCCGGACTAGCGGGAGACGGGCCTACGAGCAGTACTTC
cdr3_aa: CASSFRTSGRRAYEQYF

clone_size: once
v_call: TRBV7-3
j_call: TRBJ2-7
d_call: NA
cdr3_nt: TGTGCCAGCAGCCCCGGGGTGTCCTCCTACAATGAGCAGTACTTC
cdr3_aa: CASSPGVSSYNEQYF

clone_size: NA
v_call: TRBV9
j_call: TRBJ2-6
d_call: NA
cdr3_nt: TGTGCCAGCAGCGTAGCTCCGGTTAGCTCTGGGGCCAACGTCCTGACTTTC
cdr3_aa: CASSVAPVSSGANVLTF

clone_size: NA
v_call: TRBV28
j_call: TRBJ1-2
d_call: NA
cdr3_nt: TGTGCCAGCAGCCCATCCAGGGGCCAGGAGGACTATGGCTACACCTTC
cdr3_aa: CASSPSRGQEDYGYTF

clone_size: many
v_call: TRBV27
j_call: TRBJ2-3
d_call: NA
cdr3_nt: TGTGCCAGCAGTTTAGGGCGTCGAGATACGCAGTATTTT
cdr3_aa: CASSLGRRDTQYF

clone_size: many
v_call: TRBV5-1
j_call: TRBJ2-3
d_call: TRBD2
cdr3_nt: TGCGCCAGCACGCGGGAGGGCCCGGATACGCAGTATTTT
cdr3_aa: CASTREGPDTQYF

clone_size: many
v_call: TRBV28
j_call: TRBJ2-1
d_call: NA
cdr3_nt: TGTGCCAGCACGACTCGGAAGGTGTTGTACAATGAGCAGTTCTTC
cdr3_aa: CASTTRKVLYNEQFF

clone_size: NA
v_call: TRBV12-5
j_call: TRBJ2-7
d_call: NA
cdr3_nt: TGTGCTAGTGCCCGAGGCAGTACCTACGAGCAGTACTTC
cdr3_aa: CASARGSTYEQYF

clone_size: NA
v_call: TRBV6-1
j_call: TRBJ2-7
d_call: TRBD1
cdr3_nt: TGTGCCAGTAGACAGGGCCCCTACGAGCAGTACTTC
cdr3_aa: CASRQGPYEQYF

clone_size: many
v_call: TRBV11-1
j_call: TRBJ2-7
d_call: NA
cdr3_nt: TGTGCCAGCAGCTTAGAGGAGGGTTCATCCTACGAGCAGTACTTC
cdr3_aa: CASSLEEGSSYEQYF

clone_size: few
v_call: TRBV18
j_call: TRBJ2-2
d_call: NA
cdr3_nt: TGTGCCAGCTCACCGACCTCGAGACCCGGTGGCACCGGGGAGCTGTTTTTT
cdr3_aa: CASSPTSRPGGTGELFF

clone_size: few
v_call: TRBV24-1
j_call: TRBJ2-5
d_call: TRBD1
cdr3_nt: TGTGCCACCAGTGACAGTGACAGGGGTGGGACCCAGTACTTC
cdr3_aa: CATSDSDRGGTQYF

clone_size: few
v_call: TRBV7-9
j_call: TRBJ2-1
d_call: NA
cdr3_nt: TGTGCCAGCAGCCAACTCGCCTACAATGAGCAGTTCTTC
cdr3_aa: CASSQLAYNEQFF

clone_size: many
v_call: TRBV13
j_call: TRBJ2-5
d_call: TRBD2
cdr3_nt: TGTGCCAGCAGCTCCAAAAGCGGGAGGGCCGGGGAGACCCAGTACTTC
cdr3_aa: CASSSKSGRAGETQYF

clone_size: few
v_call: TRBV10-3
j_call: TRBJ2-7
d_call: NA
cdr3_nt: TGTGCCAGTCAGGGTTTCTACGAGCAGTACTTC
cdr3_aa: CASQGFYEQYF

clone_size: NA
v_call: TRBV20-1
j_call: TRBJ2-7
d_call: TRBD1
cdr3_nt: TGCAGTGTGACAGGGAATTCCTACGAGCAGTACTTC
cdr3_aa: CSVTGNSYEQYF

clone_size: NA
v_call: TRBV27
j_call: TRBJ1-1
d_call: TRBD1
cdr3_nt: TGTGCCAGCAGTCCCTCACAGGGGGAATACACTGAAGCTTTCTTT
cdr3_aa: CASSPSQGEYTEAFF

clone_size: many
v_call: TRBV4-1
j_call: TRBJ1-1
d_call: TRBD1
cdr3_nt: TGCGCCAGCAGCCACCGGACAGGGGGTAAGACTGAAGCTTTCTTT
cdr3_aa: CASSHRTGGKTEAFF

clone_size: many
v_call: TRBV6-6
j_call: TRBJ2-5
d_call: TRBD2
cdr3_nt: TGTGCCAGCAGTTACCATGGACTAGCGGGTAAAGGGACCCAGTACTTC
cdr3_aa: CASSYHGLAGKGTQYF

clone_size: many
v_call: TRBV6-1
j_call: TRBJ2-7
d_call: NA
cdr3_nt: TGTGCCAGCAGTGCCGGGACCTACGAGCAGTACTTC
cdr3_aa: CASSAGTYEQYF

clone_size: many
v_call: TRBV30
j_call: TRBJ1-4
d_call: NA
cdr3_nt: TGTGCCTGGAGTGTACGCGGTAATGAAAAACTGTTTTTT
cdr3_aa: CAWSVRGNEKLFF

clone_size: few
v_call: TRBV7-3
j_call: TRBJ2-3
d_call: NA
cdr3_nt: TGTGCCAGCAGCTTCGACGCTAGGGATACGCAGTATTTT
cdr3_aa: CASSFDARDTQYF

clone_size: many
v_call: TRBV18
j_call: TRBJ1-5
d_call: NA
cdr3_nt: TGTGCCAGCTCACCATATGTGGACCGACAGCCCCAGCATTTT
cdr3_aa: CASSPYVDRQPQHF

clone_size: few
v_call: TRBV5-1
j_call: TRBJ2-1
d_call: TRBD2
cdr3_nt: TGCGCCAGCCAAAGGCGGGAGGGCTACAATGAGCAGTTCTTC
cdr3_aa: CASQRREGYNEQFF

clone_size: many
v_call: TRBV28
j_call: TRBJ2-1
d_call: NA
cdr3_nt: TGTGCCAGCAGTCCGTCGGGACTTGCAATCAATGAGCAGTTCTTC
cdr3_aa: CASSPSGLAINEQFF

clone_size: many
v_call: TRBV5-1
j_call: TRBJ1-6
d_call: NA
cdr3_nt: TGCGCCAGCAGCACCGATTGGGGCGATAATTCACCCCTCCACTTT
cdr3_aa: CASSTDWGDNSPLHF

clone_size: few
v_call: TRBV7-8
j_call: TRBJ1-1
d_call: NA
cdr3_nt: TGTGCCAGCAGTTCAATAATAGGGTTAGGTGAAGCTTTCTTT
cdr3_aa: CASSSIIGLGEAFF

clone_size: many
v_call: TRBV27
j_call: TRBJ1-5
d_call: TRBD1
cdr3_nt: TGTGCCAGCAGTTTACCACTTTGGCCCACAGGGGGGACGGAGCAGCCCCAGCATTTT
cdr3_aa: CASSLPLWPTGGTEQPQHF